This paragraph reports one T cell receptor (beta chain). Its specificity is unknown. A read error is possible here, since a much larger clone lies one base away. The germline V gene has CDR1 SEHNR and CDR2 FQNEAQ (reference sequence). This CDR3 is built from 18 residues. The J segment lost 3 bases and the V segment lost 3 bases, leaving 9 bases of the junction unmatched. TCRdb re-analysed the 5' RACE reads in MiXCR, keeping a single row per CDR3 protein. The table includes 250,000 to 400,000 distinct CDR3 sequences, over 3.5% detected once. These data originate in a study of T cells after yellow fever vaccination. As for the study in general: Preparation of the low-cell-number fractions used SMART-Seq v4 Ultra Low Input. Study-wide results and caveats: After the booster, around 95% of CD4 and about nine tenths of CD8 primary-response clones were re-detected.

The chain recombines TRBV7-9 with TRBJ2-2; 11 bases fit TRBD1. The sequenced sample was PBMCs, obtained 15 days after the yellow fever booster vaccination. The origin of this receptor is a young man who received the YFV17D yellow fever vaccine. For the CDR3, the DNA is TGTGCCAGCAGCTTCTGGACAGGGGGCAGCTGGGACACCGGGGAGCTGTTTTTT. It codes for CASSFWTGGSWDTGELFF.